The 17 T cell receptor beta chains presented below share a single source sample, sequenced in a study of T cells in Graves' hyperthyroidism and ophthalmopathy. There were TCR beta CDR3 regions amplified from RNA transcripts. First-round RT-PCR targeting the TCR CDR3 was performed with the HTBI primer set. One entry per CDR3 protein, called by TCRdb with MiXCR from the multiplex PCR reads. This table holds approximately 590,000 distinct CDR3 sequences, just over 45% found once. The material sequenced was peripheral blood or thyroid tissue (not recorded which). The receptors were sampled from a woman aged 18-30 years with Graves' hyperthyroidism.

Many counts were recorded for this clonotype. This rearrangement joins TRBV24-1 to TRBJ2-2; no clear D. Germline CDR1 and CDR2: KGHDR and SFDVKD. V was clipped by 9 bases and J by 6 bases, with 13 bases between them. CDR3 length: 13 amino acids. The CDR3 coding sequence is TGTGCCACCGGTCTAGGTTCGGCCGGGGAGCTGTTTTTT. Its protein is CATGLGSAGELFF.

This clonotype has more than one count but fewer than ten. Here the CDR3 DNA reads TGTGCCAGCAGGGCACTAGCGGGAGAAGCCCGTAAGCAGTACTTC. It translates to CASRALAGEARKQYF. The gene calls are TRBV2 and TRBJ2-7, with 11 bases identical to TRBD2. The CDR3 has 15 amino acids. Germline V lookup: CDR1 SNHLY, CDR2 FYNNEI. Losses at the gene ends were 6 bases for V and 8 bases for J; bases not matched to a gene: 12. Complete variable domain (other parts from reference TRBV2 and TRBJ2-7): EPEVTQTPSHQVTQMGQEVILRCVPISNHLYFYWYRQILGQKVEFLVSFYNNEISEKSEIFDDQFSVERPDGSNFTLKIRSTKLEDSAMYFCASRALAGEARKQYFGPGTRLTVT.

This clonotype has more than one count but fewer than ten. This rearrangement joins TRBV6-6 to TRBJ2-7, with D unresolved. CDR3 length: 14 residues. Looked up from germline, CDR1 is MNHNY and CDR2 is SVGAGI (reference sequence). V was pared by 2 bases and J by 2 bases, with 10 bases between. CDR3: CASSYVAGTYEQYF. In DNA form, the CDR3 reads TGTGCCAGCAGTTACGTCGCCGGTACCTACGAGCAGTACTTC.

The rearrangement uses TRBV19 and TRBJ2-5; possible D gene TRBD2, 5 bases. The CDR3 consists of 12 residues. The germline gives CDR1 LNHDA, CDR2 SQIVND (reference sequence). V lost 7 bases, J lost 5 bases, and 11 bases lay in between. CDR3: CASTLAGETQYF. CDR3 nucleotide sequence: TGTGCCAGTACCCTAGCTGGGGAGACCCAGTACTTC.

The table lists this clonotype with many counts. The gene calls are TRBV10-3 and TRBJ1-1, with a possible D match to TRBD1 (5 bases). CDR1 and CDR2 (germline): ENHRY, SYGVKD. Trimming removed 10 bases from V and 2 bases from J, with 11 bases in between. CDR3 size: 12 residues. CDR3 in DNA: TGTGCCACAACGACAGATAACACTGAAGCTTTCTTT. It codes for CATTTDNTEAFF.

This clonotype occurred many times. This chain uses TRBV2 with TRBJ1-5, with D unresolved. The V gene lost 3 bases and the J gene lost 1 base, with 10 bases spanning the gap. The CDR3 consists of 15 residues. Germline V gives CDR1 SNHLY, CDR2 FYNNEI. CDR3 sequence (DNA): TGTGCCAGCAGTGACGAGGGAGGCAGCAATCAGCCCCAGCATTTT. It codes for CASSDEGGSNQPQHF.

This rearrangement joins TRBV27 to TRBJ1-4; D remains unclear. Between the trimmed V and J ends, which lost 1 base and 3 bases, there was a span of 6 bases. Germline V lookup: CDR1 MNHEY, CDR2 SMNVEV (reference sequence). The CDR3 runs to 14 residues. CDR3 in DNA: TGTGCCAGCAGTTTATACGGCCCTAATGAAAAACTGTTTTTT. It yields the protein CASSLYGPNEKLFF. Full variable domain (missing parts from reference TRBV27 and TRBJ1-4): EAQVTQNPRYLITVTGKKLTVTCSQNMNHEYMSWYRQDPGLGLRQIYYSMNVEVTDKGDVPEGYKVSRKEKRNFPLILESPSPNQTSLYFCASSLYGPNEKLFFGSGTQLSVL.

This clonotype was seen at least ten times. The J gene is TRBJ1-2, the V gene TRBV7-2; D is ambiguous. This CDR3 is built from 12 residues. The germline V and J ends were trimmed by 1 base and 4 bases, with 4 bases remaining between them. CDR1 SGHTA and CDR2 FQGNSA come from the germline V gene. The CDR3 nucleotides read TGTGCCAGCAGCTTAGTCGGCTATGGCTACACCTTC. Translated: CASSLVGYGYTF.

With respect to this clonotype: Just one base apart from a much larger clone, this may be a read error. Because the CDR3 is missing its conserved closing phenylalanine or tryptophan, this is likely a read error. The chain couples TRBV29-1 to TRBJ1-1, with D uncertain. Germline V gene lookup returns CDR1 SQVTM and CDR2 ANQGSEA. The CDR3 contains 9 residues. Trimming pared 5 bases from V and 9 bases from J, leaving 7 bases between. CDR3 coding DNA: TGCAGCGTTTCCATGAAAGCTTTCCTT. This gives the protein CSVSMKAFL.

V is TRBV10-3 and J is TRBJ2-7, with D unresolved. TRBJ2-5 explains the end of the DNA better; the J call may be wrong. This CDR3 contains 12 residues. Per germline, CDR1 ENHRY and CDR2 SYGVKD. DNA for the CDR3: TGTGCCATCAGTGATATGGAGGAGACCCAGTACTTC. It codes for CAISDMEETQYF.

A word on this clonotype: This may come from a read error, since a much larger clone is one base off. In DNA form, the CDR3 reads TGTGCCAGGACAGGGGACTATGGCCACACCTTC. Translated, it gives CARTGDYGHTF. This rearrangement joins TRBV25-1 to TRBJ1-2; 8 bases are shared with TRBD1. The V gene's germline CDR1 is MGHDK and CDR2 SYGVNS. The CDR3 spans 11 residues.

The chain links TRBV7-2 to TRBJ1-1, with D possibly being TRBD1 (5 bases). The V gene lost 5 bases and the J gene lost 11 bases, with 15 bases spanning the gap. Per germline, CDR1 SGHTA and CDR2 FQGNSA. The CDR3 contains 12 residues. The CDR3 loop reads CASSRPGGTAFF. The CDR3 DNA sequence: TGTGCCAGCAGCCGCCCGGGTGGGACGGCTTTCTTT.

This clonotype was detected only a few times. The chain couples TRBV6-5 to TRBJ2-1; TRBD1 agrees at 10 bases. CDR3 length: 13 amino acids. Germline V CDR1 and CDR2: MNHEY, SVGAGI. Trimming cost V 5 bases and J 7 bases; bases outside gene matches: 2. The CDR3, as DNA: TGTGCCAGCAGTCCGGGACAGGGGAATGAGCAGTTCTTC. Residues: CASSPGQGNEQFF.

In its sample, this clonotype was seen a few times. This chain uses TRBV20-1 with TRBJ2-1; a possible D gene is TRBD2 (6 bases). Looked up from germline, CDR1 is DFQATT and CDR2 is SNEGSKA (reference sequence). The CDR3 contains 12 residues. V lost 6 bases to trimming and J lost 9 bases, with 15 bases between them. The CDR3 spells CSASGLFGEQFF. DNA of the CDR3: TGCAGTGCCTCGGGACTGTTCGGTGAGCAGTTCTTC.

This clonotype was seen more than once but under ten times. This chain joins TRBV20-1 and TRBJ2-5; 8 positions agree with TRBD2. Germline CDR1 reads DFQATT; CDR2 reads SNEGSKA (reference sequence). The CDR3 extends over 14 amino acids. The J segment lost 5 bases and the V segment lost 2 bases, leaving 7 bases of the junction unmatched. The CDR3 DNA reads TGCAGTGCTAGACAGAGCGGGAGTGGCGAGACCCAGTACTTC. Its protein product is CSARQSGSGETQYF.

The rearrangement joins TRBV5-1 to TRBJ2-5; D is perhaps TRBD2 (5 bases). This CDR3 contains 14 residues. The germline V and J ends were trimmed by 4 bases and 2 bases, with 12 bases remaining between them. Germline CDR1 reads SGHRS; CDR2 reads YFSETQ. DNA of the CDR3: TGCGCCAGCAGCCCAGGCAGCGGACAAGAGACCCAGTACTTC. Protein: CASSPGSGQETQYF. The full variable domain, completed using reference TRBV5-1 and TRBJ2-5, is KAGVTQTPRYLIKTRGQQVTLSCSPISGHRSVSWYQQTPGQGLQFLFEYFSETQRNKGNFPGRFSGRQFSNSRSEMNVSTLELGDSALYLCASSPGSGQETQYFGPGTRLLVL.

Turning to this clonotype: Sequence at one end of the junction differs from germline and may be a read error. CDR3 bases: TGTGCCATCAGTTACTCCCGGACAGTCAATCAGCCCCAGCATTTT. It yields the protein CAISYSRTVNQPQHF. The chain carries TRBV6-5 and TRBJ1-5; D perhaps matches TRBD1 (6 bases). From germline, CDR1 is MNHEY and CDR2 SVGAGI. This CDR3 comprises 15 residues.